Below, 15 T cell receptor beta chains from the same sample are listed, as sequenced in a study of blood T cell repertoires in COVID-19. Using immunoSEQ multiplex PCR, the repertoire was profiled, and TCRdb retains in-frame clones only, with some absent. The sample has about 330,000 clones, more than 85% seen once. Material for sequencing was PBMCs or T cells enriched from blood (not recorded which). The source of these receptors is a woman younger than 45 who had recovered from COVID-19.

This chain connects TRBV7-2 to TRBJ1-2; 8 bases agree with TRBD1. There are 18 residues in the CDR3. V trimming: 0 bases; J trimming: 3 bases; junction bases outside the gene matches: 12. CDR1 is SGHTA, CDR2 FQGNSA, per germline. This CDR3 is CASSLAGVPGQADYGYTF. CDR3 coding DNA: TGTGCCAGCAGCTTAGCGGGAGTCCCGGGACAGGCCGACTATGGCTACACCTTC.

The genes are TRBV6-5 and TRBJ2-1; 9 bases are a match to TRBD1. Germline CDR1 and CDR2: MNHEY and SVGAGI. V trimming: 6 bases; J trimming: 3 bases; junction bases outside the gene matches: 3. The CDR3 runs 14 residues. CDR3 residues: CASRAGQGYNEQFF. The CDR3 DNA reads TGTGCCAGCAGAGCGGGACAGGGCTACAATGAGCAGTTCTTC.

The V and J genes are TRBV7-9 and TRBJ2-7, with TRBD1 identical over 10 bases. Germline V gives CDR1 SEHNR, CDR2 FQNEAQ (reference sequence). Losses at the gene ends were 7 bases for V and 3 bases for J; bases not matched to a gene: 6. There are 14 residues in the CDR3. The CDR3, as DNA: TGTGCCAGCATGGGGGGACAGGGGTTCTACGAGCAGTACTTC. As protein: CASMGGQGFYEQYF.

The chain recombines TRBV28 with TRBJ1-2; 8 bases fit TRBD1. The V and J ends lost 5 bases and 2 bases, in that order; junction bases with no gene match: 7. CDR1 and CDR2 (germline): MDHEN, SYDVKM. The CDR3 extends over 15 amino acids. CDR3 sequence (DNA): TGTGCCAGCAGTAAATACAGGGGGGGAAACTATGGCTACACCTTC. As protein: CASSKYRGGNYGYTF.

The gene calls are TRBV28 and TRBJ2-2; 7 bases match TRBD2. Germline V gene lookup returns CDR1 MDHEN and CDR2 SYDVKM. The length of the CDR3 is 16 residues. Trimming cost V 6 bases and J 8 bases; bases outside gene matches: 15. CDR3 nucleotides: TGTGCCAGCAGGGTCCATTCCCTCGGGAGGTCTGGGGAGCTGTTTTTT. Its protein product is CASRVHSLGRSGELFF.

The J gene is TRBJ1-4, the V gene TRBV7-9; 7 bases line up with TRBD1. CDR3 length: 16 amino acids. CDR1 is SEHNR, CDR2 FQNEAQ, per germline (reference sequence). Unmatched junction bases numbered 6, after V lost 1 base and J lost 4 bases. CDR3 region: CASSLGGTDINEKLFF. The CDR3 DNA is TGTGCCAGCAGCTTAGGAGGGACAGACATTAATGAAAAACTGTTTTTT.

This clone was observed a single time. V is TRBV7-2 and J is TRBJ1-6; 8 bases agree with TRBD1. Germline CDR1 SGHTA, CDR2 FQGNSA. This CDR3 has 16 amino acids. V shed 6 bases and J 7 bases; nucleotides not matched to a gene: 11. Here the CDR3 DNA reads TGTGCCAGCAGTTTTTCCTTCGGACAGGGAAATTCACCCCTCCACTTT. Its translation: CASSFSFGQGNSPLHF.

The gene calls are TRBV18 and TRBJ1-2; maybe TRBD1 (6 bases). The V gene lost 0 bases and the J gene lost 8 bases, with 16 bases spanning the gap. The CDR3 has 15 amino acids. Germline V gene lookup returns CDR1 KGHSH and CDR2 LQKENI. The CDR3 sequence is CASSPPSGQGFGYTF. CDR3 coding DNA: TGTGCCAGCTCACCACCTTCGGGGCAGGGGTTCGGCTACACCTTC.

CDR3 region: CASSSSGGPYEQYF. In nucleotides, the CDR3 is TGTGCCAGCAGCTCCTCGGGAGGGCCTTACGAGCAGTACTTC. This chain links TRBV7-2 with TRBJ2-7; 8 bases are shared with TRBD2. The CDR3 is 14 amino acids. Germline CDR1 and CDR2: SGHTA and FQGNSA. The trim removed 4 bases at V and 4 bases at J, leaving 6 bases unmatched. The full variable domain, rest sourced from reference TRBV7-2 and TRBJ2-7, is GAGVSQSPSNKVTEKGKDVELRCDPISGHTALYWYRQSLGQGLEFLIYFQGNSAPDKSGLPSDRFSAERTGGSVSTLTIQRTQQEDSAVYLCASSSSGGPYEQYFGPGTRLTVT.

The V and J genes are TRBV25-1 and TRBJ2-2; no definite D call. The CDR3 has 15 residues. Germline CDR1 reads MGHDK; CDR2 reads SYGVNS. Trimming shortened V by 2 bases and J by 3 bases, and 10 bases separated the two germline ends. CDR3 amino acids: CASSETQLYTGELFF. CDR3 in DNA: TGTGCCAGCAGTGAAACCCAGTTATACACCGGGGAGCTGTTTTTT.

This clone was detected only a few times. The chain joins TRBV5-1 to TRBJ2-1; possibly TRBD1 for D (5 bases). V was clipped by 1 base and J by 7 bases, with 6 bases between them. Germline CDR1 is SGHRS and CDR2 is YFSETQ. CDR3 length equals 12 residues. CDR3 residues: CASSLKGNEQFF. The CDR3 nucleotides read TGCGCCAGCAGCTTGAAGGGGAATGAGCAGTTCTTC. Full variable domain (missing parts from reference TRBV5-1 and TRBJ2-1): KAGVTQTPRYLIKTRGQQVTLSCSPISGHRSVSWYQQTPGQGLQFLFEYFSETQRNKGNFPGRFSGRQFSNSRSEMNVSTLELGDSALYLCASSLKGNEQFFGPGTRLTVL.

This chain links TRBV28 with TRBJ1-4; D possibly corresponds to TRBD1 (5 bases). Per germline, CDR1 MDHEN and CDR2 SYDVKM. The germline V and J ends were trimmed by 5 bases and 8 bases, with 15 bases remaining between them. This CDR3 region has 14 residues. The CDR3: CASSPFGGNEKLFF. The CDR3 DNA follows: TGTGCCAGCAGTCCCTTTGGGGGGAACGAAAAACTGTTTTTT.

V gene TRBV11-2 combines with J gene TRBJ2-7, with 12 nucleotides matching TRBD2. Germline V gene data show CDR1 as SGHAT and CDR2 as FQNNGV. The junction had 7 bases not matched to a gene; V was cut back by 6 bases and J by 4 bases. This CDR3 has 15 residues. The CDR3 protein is CASRRPGLAGYEQYF. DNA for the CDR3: TGTGCCAGCAGGCGCCCCGGACTAGCGGGGTACGAGCAGTACTTC. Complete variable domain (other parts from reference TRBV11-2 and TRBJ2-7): EAGVAQSPRYKIIEKRQSVAFWCNPISGHATLYWYQQILGQGPKLLIQFQNNGVVDDSQLPKDRFSAERLKGVDSTLKIQPAKLEDSAVYLCASRRPGLAGYEQYFGPGTRLTVT.

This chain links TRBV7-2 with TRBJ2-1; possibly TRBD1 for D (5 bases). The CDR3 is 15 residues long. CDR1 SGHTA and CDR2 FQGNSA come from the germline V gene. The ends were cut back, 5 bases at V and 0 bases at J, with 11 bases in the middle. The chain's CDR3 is CASSDDRGSYNEQFF. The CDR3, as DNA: TGTGCCAGCAGCGACGACAGAGGCTCCTACAATGAGCAGTTCTTC.

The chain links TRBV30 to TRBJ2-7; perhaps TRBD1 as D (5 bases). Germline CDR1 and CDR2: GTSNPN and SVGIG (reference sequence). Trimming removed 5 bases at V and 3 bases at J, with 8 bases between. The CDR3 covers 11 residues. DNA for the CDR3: TGTGCCTGGTCAGACAGCTACGAGCAGTACTTC. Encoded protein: CAWSDSYEQYF.